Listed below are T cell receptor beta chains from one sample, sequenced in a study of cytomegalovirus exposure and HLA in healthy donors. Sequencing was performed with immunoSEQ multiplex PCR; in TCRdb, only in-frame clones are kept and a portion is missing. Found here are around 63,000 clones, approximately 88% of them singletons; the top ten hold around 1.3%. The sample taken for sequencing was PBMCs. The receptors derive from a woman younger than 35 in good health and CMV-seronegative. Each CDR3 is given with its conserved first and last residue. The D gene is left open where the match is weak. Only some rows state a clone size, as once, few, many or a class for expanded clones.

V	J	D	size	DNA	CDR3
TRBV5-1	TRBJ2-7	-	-	TGCGCCAGCATCCCTCGCAGGGGCGTCTCCTACGAGCAGTACTTC	CASIPRRGVSYEQYF
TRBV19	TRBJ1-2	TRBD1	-	TGTGCCAGTACCATGGACAGGGGGCTTTTCGGCTACACCTTC	CASTMDRGLFGYTF
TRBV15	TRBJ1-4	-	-	TGTGCCACCAGCAGAGAGGTAGATAATGAAAAACTGTTTTTT	CATSREVDNEKLFF
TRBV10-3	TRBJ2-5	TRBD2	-	TGTGCCATCGCTGCGGGAGGGAGCGAGACCCAGTACTTC	CAIAAGGSETQYF
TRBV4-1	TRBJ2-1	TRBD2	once	TGCGCCAGCAGCCAAGGTGTAATAGCGGGCCACAATGAGCAGTTCTTC	CASSQGVIAGHNEQFF
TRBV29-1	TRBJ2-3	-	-	TGCAGCGTCCAGGGTCTGAAGCTCACAGATACGCAGTATTTT	CSVQGLKLTDTQYF
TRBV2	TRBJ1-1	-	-	TGTGCCAGCAGGTACCAGAATGAAGCTTTCTTT	CASRYQNEAFF
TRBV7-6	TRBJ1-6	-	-	TGTGCCAGCAGCCCCCGACAAGATTCCTATAATTCACCCCTCCACTTT	CASSPRQDSYNSPLHF
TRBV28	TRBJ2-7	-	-	TGTGCCAGCAGTTTGCCTGGGGTGGTGCGGGACGGCTACGAGCAGTACTTC	CASSLPGVVRDGYEQYF
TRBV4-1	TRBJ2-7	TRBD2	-	TGCGCCAGCAGCCAAACTCGGGAGGTCAGCTCCTACGAGCAGTACTTC	CASSQTREVSSYEQYF
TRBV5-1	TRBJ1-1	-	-	TGCGCCAGCAGCTTGGGGACAGCGAACACTGAAGCTTTCTTT	CASSLGTANTEAFF
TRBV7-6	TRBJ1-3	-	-	TGTGCCAGCAGCCCGGATCCAGGGGAAAGTGGAAACACCATATATTTT	CASSPDPGESGNTIYF
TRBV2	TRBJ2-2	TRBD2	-	TGTGCCAGCAGCCTGACTAGCGGGATAGGCACCGGGGAGCTGTTTTTT	CASSLTSGIGTGELFF
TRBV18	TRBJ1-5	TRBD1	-	TGTGCCAGCTCACGGAGCACACCGGGACAGGGCAGCCAGCCCCAGCATTTT	CASSRSTPGQGSQPQHF
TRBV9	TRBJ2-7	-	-	TGTGCCAGCAGCGTCCGGGACTCTAAAGCCGAGCAGTACTTC	CASSVRDSKAEQYF
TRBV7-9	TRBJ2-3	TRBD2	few	TGTGCCAGCAGCCCGGTGGGGTCGCGGGAGGGTAGAGATACGCAGTATTTT	CASSPVGSREGRDTQYF
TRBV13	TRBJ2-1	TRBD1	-	TGTGCCAGCAGTCCTGGGAGACAGGGGGGTTGGAATGAGCAGTTCTTC	CASSPGRQGGWNEQFF
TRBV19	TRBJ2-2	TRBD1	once	TGTGCCAGCAAAACCCCCGGGACAGGGGAAACCGGGGAGCTGTTTTTT	CASKTPGTGETGELFF
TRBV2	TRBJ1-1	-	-	TGTGCCAGCACTGGACAGAACACTGAAGCTTTCTTT	CASTGQNTEAFF
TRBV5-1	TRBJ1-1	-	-	TGCGCCAGCAGCGACTCCATGAACACTGAAGCTTTCTTT	CASSDSMNTEAFF
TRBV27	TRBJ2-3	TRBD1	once	TGTGCCAGCCTTAGCAGGACAGGGGCCTTGACAGATACGCAGTATTTT	CASLSRTGALTDTQYF
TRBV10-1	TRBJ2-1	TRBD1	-	TGCGCCAGCAGCGAGACAGGGGTCATCTCCTACAATGAGCAGTTCTTC	CASSETGVISYNEQFF
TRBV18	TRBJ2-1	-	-	TGTGCCAGCTCACCTCTACGAACAGGGAATGACCATGAGCAGTTCTTC	CASSPLRTGNDHEQFF
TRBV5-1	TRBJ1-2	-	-	TGCGCCAGCAGCTTGGTACTCGGGAAGGATGGCTACACCTTC	CASSLVLGKDGYTF
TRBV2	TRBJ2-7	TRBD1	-	TGTGCCAGCAGTTTGGGACAGGGGGTTTACGAGCAGTACTTC	CASSLGQGVYEQYF
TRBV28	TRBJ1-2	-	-	TGTGCCAGCAGCAACAGTGGGGGGGGTGGCTACACCTTC	CASSNSGGGGYTF
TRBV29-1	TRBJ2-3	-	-	TGCAGTGTAGACAGGTCCGCAGATACGCAGTATTTT	CSVDRSADTQYF
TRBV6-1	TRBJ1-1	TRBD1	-	TGTGCCAGCACCATAGGGAGACAGGGTAGGACTGAAGCTTTCTTT	CASTIGRQGRTEAFF
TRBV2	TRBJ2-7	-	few	TGTGCCAGCAGTGTAGGGGGACGGTACGAGCAGTACTTC	CASSVGGRYEQYF
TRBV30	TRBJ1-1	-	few	TGTGCCTGGACCGGGGTCACTGAAGCTTTCTTT	CAWTGVTEAFF
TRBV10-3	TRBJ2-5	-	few	TGTGCCATCAGTGGAGGGGGAGAGACCCAGTACTTC	CAISGGGETQYF
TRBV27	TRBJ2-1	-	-	TGTGCCAGCAGTCTGTGGGGCCCCCTCAATGAGCAGTTCTTC	CASSLWGPLNEQFF
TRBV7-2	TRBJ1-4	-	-	TGTGCCAGCAGCCGGGGGGCAACTAATGAAAAACTGTTTTTT	CASSRGATNEKLFF
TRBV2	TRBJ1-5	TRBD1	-	TGTGCCAGCAGGGGACTGGGGACAGGCAATCAGCCCCAGCATTTT	CASRGLGTGNQPQHF
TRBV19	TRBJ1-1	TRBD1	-	TGTGCCAGTTCCCCTCTTCGACAGGGTGGGAACACTGAAGCTTTCTTT	CASSPLRQGGNTEAFF
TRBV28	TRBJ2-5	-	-	TGTGCCAGCAGTCCTCCCCAAGAGACCCAGTACTTC	CASSPPQETQYF
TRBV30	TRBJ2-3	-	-	TGTGCCGTTCGGGTAGCGGACTTAGGAAGCACAGATACGCAGTATTTT	CAVRVADLGSTDTQYF
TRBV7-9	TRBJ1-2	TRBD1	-	TGTGCCAGCAGCTTGGGACAGGGCAACTATGGCTACACCTTC	CASSLGQGNYGYTF
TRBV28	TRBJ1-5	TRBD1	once	TGTGCCAGCAGTTTAATGGGCGTCGTCAGGGGGCATCAGCCCCAGCATTTT	CASSLMGVVRGHQPQHF
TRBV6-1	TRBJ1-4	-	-	TGTGCCAGCAGTAGACTCGCAACTAATGAAAAACTGTTTTTT	CASSRLATNEKLFF
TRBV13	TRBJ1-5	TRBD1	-	TGTGCCAGCAGCTTAGGGGGGACAGGGCGTCAGCCCCAGCATTTT	CASSLGGTGRQPQHF
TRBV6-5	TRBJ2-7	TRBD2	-	TGTGCCAGCAGTTACTCGATAGCGGGGGGGTACGAGCAGTACTTC	CASSYSIAGGYEQYF
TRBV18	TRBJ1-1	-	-	TGTGCCAGCTCACCAGAGGTTAACACTGAAGCTTTCTTT	CASSPEVNTEAFF
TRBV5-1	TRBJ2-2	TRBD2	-	TGCGCCAGCAGCTTCGTGCTAGCGGGGGACACCGGGGAGCTGTTTTTT	CASSFVLAGDTGELFF
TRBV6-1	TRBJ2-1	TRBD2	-	TGTGCCAGTCGGCGGGAGGTTGAGCAGTTCTTC	CASRREVEQFF
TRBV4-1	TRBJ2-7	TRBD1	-	TGCGCCAGCAGCCACCCGGGACAGACCTACGAGCAGTACTTC	CASSHPGQTYEQYF
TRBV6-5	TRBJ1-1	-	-	TGTGCCAGCAGAGGAAGTCGGGACACTGAAGCTTTCTTT	CASRGSRDTEAFF
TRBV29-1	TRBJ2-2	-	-	TGCAGCGTAAAGCGGAACACCGGGGAGCTGTTTTTT	CSVKRNTGELFF
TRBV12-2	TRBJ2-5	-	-	TGTGCAAGTCGCTTAGCGGTCGGCGGGCCTTGGCGGGAGACCCAGTACTTC	CASRLAVGGPWRETQYF
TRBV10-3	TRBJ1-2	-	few	TGTGCCATGCTAGCTAACTATGGCTACACCTTC	CAMLANYGYTF
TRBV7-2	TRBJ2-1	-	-	TGTGCCAGCAGCAATTCCAAGACTAGCTACAATGAGCAGTTCTTC	CASSNSKTSYNEQFF